These 27 T cell receptor beta chains were sequenced from one sample in a study of blood T cell repertoires in COVID-19. Some clones are missing from TCRdb's copy, which holds only in-frame ones; the method was immunoSEQ multiplex PCR. The data show a few hundred thousand clones, 80% to 85% seen once. Sequenced input: peripheral blood. The source is a man between 60 and 70 years old with acute or convalescent COVID-19.

The chain is built from TRBV27 and TRBJ1-1, with 10 bases aligning to TRBD1. The germline gives CDR1 MNHEY, CDR2 SMNVEV (reference sequence). Germline trimming cut 2 bases from V and 2 bases from J; bases unmatched to any gene: 8. This CDR3 region has 17 residues. The CDR3 region has the DNA TGTGCCAGCAGTTTAGTTCCGGGACAGGGGCCAAACACTGAAGCTTTCTTT. The encoded protein is CASSLVPGQGPNTEAFF.

The rearrangement uses TRBV10-3 and TRBJ1-2, with 7 bases lining up with TRBD1. The CDR3 covers 15 residues. CDR1 and CDR2 (germline): ENHRY, SYGVKD. V lost 2 bases and J lost 2; bases outside the gene matches: 5. In nucleotides, the CDR3 is TGTGCCATCAGTGAGACGGGACAGCAAAACTATGGCTACACCTTC. Translating gives CAISETGQQNYGYTF.

V and J are TRBV2 and TRBJ2-6; 8 nucleotides match TRBD1. Germline trimming cut 3 bases from V and 2 bases from J; bases unmatched to any gene: 3. Germline V gene lookup returns CDR1 SNHLY and CDR2 FYNNEI. The CDR3 is 16 amino acids. CDR3 nucleotide sequence: TGTGCCAGCAGTGACCAGGGGGCAGCTGGGGCCAACGTCCTGACTTTC. This gives the protein CASSDQGAAGANVLTF.

This clone was seen just once. V and J are TRBV6-5 and TRBJ2-1; TRBD2 matches at 14 bases. Germline CDR1 reads MNHEY; CDR2 reads SVGAGI. J lost 8 bases, V lost 6 bases, and 6 bases had no gene match. This CDR3 region has 15 residues. The CDR3 nucleotides read TGTGCCAGCAGGACAGGGACTAGCGGGAGCCATGAGCAGTTCTTC. It is translated as CASRTGTSGSHEQFF.

The chain employs TRBV19 and TRBJ1-2; weak D call: TRBD1 (6 bases). The CDR3 runs to 16 residues. From germline, CDR1 is LNHDA and CDR2 SQIVND (reference sequence). V was trimmed by 5 bases and J by 0 bases, leaving 16 bases between them. CDR3 nucleotides: TGTGCCAGTAGTCCCGGTCAGGGGCAGACTAACTATGGCTACACCTTC. Protein product: CASSPGQGQTNYGYTF.

The gene calls are TRBV15 and TRBJ1-6; no definite D call. Germline V gene sequence: CDR1 LNHNV, CDR2 YYDKDF (reference sequence). CDR3 size: 12 residues. Trimming cost V 0 bases and J 10 bases, with 4 bases left between them. The CDR3 DNA sequence: TGTGCCACCAGCAGAGATATCTCACCCCTCCACTTT. It is translated as CATSRDISPLHF.

V and J are TRBV6-2 or TRBV6-3 and TRBJ2-3; D perhaps matches TRBD2 (5 bases). The V and J ends lost 2 bases and 2 bases respectively, with 14 bases between them. Germline V lookup: CDR1 MNHEY, CDR2 SVGEGT. This CDR3 is 16 amino acids long. The CDR3 DNA sequence: TGTGCCAGCAGTTACCTCCGTGCGGGCCTCACAGATACGCAGTATTTT. This gives the protein CASSYLRAGLTDTQYF.

The chain carries TRBV12-3 or TRBV12-4 and TRBJ2-3; a possible D gene is TRBD2 (5 bases). The CDR3 covers 13 residues. The V end lost 7 bases, the J end lost 2 bases, and 10 bases lay between the germline ends. CDR3 in amino acids: CASTGLDTDTQYF. DNA of the CDR3: TGTGCCAGCACCGGACTGGACACAGATACGCAGTATTTT.

A single count supports this clone. The chain couples TRBV11-2 to TRBJ2-2, with 7 bases lining up with TRBD2. The V segment lost 1 base and the J segment 4 bases; nucleotides outside the gene matches: 3. This CDR3 is 15 amino acids long. CDR1 SGHAT and CDR2 FQNNGV come from the germline V gene. Here the CDR3 reads CASSLAGGPTGELFF. The CDR3 DNA follows: TGTGCCAGCAGCTTAGCGGGGGGTCCCACCGGGGAGCTGTTTTTT.

The chain carries TRBV28 and TRBJ2-4, with D hard to call. With 2 bases removed from V and 0 bases from J, the gap between germline ends came to 14 bases. From germline, CDR1 is MDHEN and CDR2 SYDVKM. The length of the CDR3 is 17 residues. CDR3 sequence (DNA): TGTGCCAGCAGTTTAGGGTCTAGGTTACTAGCCAAAAACATTCAGTACTTC. It is translated as CASSLGSRLLAKNIQYF.

Worth noting for this clone: One end of the junction varies from germline; a read error may be responsible. The rearrangement uses TRBV5-1 and TRBJ2-1, with TRBD2 matching over 9 bases. The germline gives CDR1 SGHRS, CDR2 YFSETQ. The length of the CDR3 is 12 residues. For the CDR3, the DNA is TGCGCCAGCAGCTTGATGCGGGAGGGGTGGCTCTTC. Translated: CASSLMREGWLF.

This chain joins TRBV5-1 and TRBJ2-2; TRBD2 is a possible D gene (6 bases). The CDR3 runs 14 residues. Germline values: CDR1 SGHRS, CDR2 YFSETQ. V gave up 0 bases and J gave up 8 bases, with 11 bases separating them. The CDR3 DNA sequence: TGCGCCAGCAGCTTGGCGGCAGGGACTGGGGAGCTGTTTTTT. It yields the protein CASSLAAGTGELFF. The full variable domain, in which reference TRBV5-1 and TRBJ2-2 provide the parts outside the CDR3, is KAGVTQTPRYLIKTRGQQVTLSCSPISGHRSVSWYQQTPGQGLQFLFEYFSETQRNKGNFPGRFSGRQFSNSRSEMNVSTLELGDSALYLCASSLAAGTGELFFGEGSRLTVL.

The genes are TRBV6-5 and TRBJ2-4, with 8 bases that match TRBD2. This CDR3 region has 14 residues. Germline V gene sequence: CDR1 MNHEY, CDR2 SVGAGI. V shed 7 bases, J shed 6 bases, and the junction held 8 bases outside the gene matches. CDR3 sequence (DNA): TGTGCCAGCACCACACGGGGGGGCAGAAACATTCAGTACTTC. It yields the protein CASTTRGGRNIQYF.

The genes are TRBV7-2 and TRBJ1-2, with 8 bases that match TRBD1. CDR1 and CDR2 from the germline V gene are SGHTA and FQGNSA. V was clipped by 5 bases and J by 2 bases; unmatched bases: 7. The CDR3 contains 15 residues. DNA of the CDR3: TGTGCCAGCAGCCCTCCAGGGGGCGCGAACTATGGCTACACCTTC. Translating it yields CASSPPGGANYGYTF.

This clone was seen once. The V call is TRBV18, the J call TRBJ2-5, with D maybe TRBD1 (6 bases). This CDR3 is built from 16 residues. Germline CDR1 KGHSH, CDR2 LQKENI. The ends were cut back, 1 base at V and 4 bases at J, with 16 bases in the middle. Here the CDR3 DNA reads TGTGCCAGCTCACCACGGGGACACATTATGGGAGAGACCCAGTACTTC. Protein: CASSPRGHIMGETQYF.

The chain employs TRBV28 and TRBJ2-3; tentative D call: TRBD2 (5 bases). The CDR3 totals 15 residues. Per germline, CDR1 MDHEN and CDR2 SYDVKM. The ends were cut back, 6 bases at V and 2 bases at J, with 15 bases in the middle. CDR3 sequence: CASSPWTPLTDTQYF. CDR3 nucleotide sequence: TGTGCCAGCAGCCCATGGACTCCCCTCACAGATACGCAGTATTTT. Based on the CDR3 plus reference TRBV28 and TRBJ2-3, the full variable domain is DVKVTQSSRYLVKRTGEKVFLECVQDMDHENMFWYRQDPGLGLRLIYFSYDVKMKEKGDIPEGYSVSREKKERFSLILESASTNQTSMYLCASSPWTPLTDTQYFGPGTRLTVL.

This clone was observed many times. The chain joins TRBV10-3 to TRBJ1-5, with D maybe TRBD1 (5 bases). Trimming stripped 5 bases from V and 3 bases from J, with 11 bases between. Per germline, CDR1 ENHRY and CDR2 SYGVKD. The CDR3 contains 14 residues. The CDR3 loop is CAISRQGFNQPQHF. Here the CDR3 DNA reads TGTGCCATCAGTCGGCAGGGCTTCAATCAGCCCCAGCATTTT.

This clone has just one count. The chain is built from TRBV5-1 and TRBJ2-5, with 9 positions matching TRBD2. V was pared by 4 bases and J by 6 bases, with 7 bases of the junction left unmatched. This CDR3 contains 14 residues. The germline V gene encodes CDR1 SGHRS and CDR2 YFSETQ. The DNA of the CDR3 is TGCGCCAGCAGCGGCGGGGGGGCCCGAAAGACCCAGTACTTC. Translating gives CASSGGGARKTQYF.

The chain has TRBV10-3 and TRBJ2-1; 9 nucleotides agree with TRBD1. Trimming at V came to 3 bases and at J to 5 bases, leaving 11 bases not matched to a gene. This CDR3 contains 17 residues. From germline, CDR1 is ENHRY and CDR2 SYGVKD. CDR3 sequence: CAISDPGTGSVNNEQFF. The CDR3 coding sequence is TGTGCCATCAGTGACCCCGGGACAGGGTCGGTAAACAATGAGCAGTTCTTC.

The chain uses TRBV6-1 and TRBJ1-5, with TRBD1 matching 10 bases. J gave up 7 bases and V 3 bases, and 12 bases lay outside the gene matches. The CDR3 has 17 amino acids. Germline-derived CDR1 and CDR2 are MNHNS and SASEGT. The CDR3 reads CASSDPLPGQGRQPQHF. CDR3 sequence (DNA): TGTGCCAGCAGTGACCCACTCCCGGGACAGGGGCGCCAGCCCCAGCATTTT.

The V gene is TRBV18, the J gene TRBJ1-4; unclear D gene. Trimming cost V 5 bases and J 8 bases, with 6 bases left between them. Germline CDR1 and CDR2: KGHSH and LQKENI. The CDR3 is made up of 11 amino acids. The CDR3 spells CASSSGEKLFF. In DNA form, the CDR3 reads TGTGCCAGCTCATCGGGGGAAAAACTGTTTTTT.

This rearrangement joins TRBV9 to TRBJ1-5; 7 nucleotides line up with TRBD1. The CDR3 covers 17 residues. V trimming: 6 bases; J trimming: 1 base; junction bases outside the gene matches: 13. Germline V gene sequence: CDR1 SGDLS, CDR2 YYNGEE. The CDR3 bases are TGTGCCAGCAAACCTCAAGACAGGGTTGTGAGCAATCAGCCCCAGCATTTT. It specifies CASKPQDRVVSNQPQHF.

V is TRBV10-3 and J is TRBJ1-6, with 9 bases aligning to TRBD1. Unmatched junction bases numbered 8, after V lost 5 bases and J lost 9 bases. CDR1 is ENHRY, CDR2 SYGVKD, per germline. The CDR3 contains 15 residues. The CDR3 region is CAISSDRGGGSPLHF. CDR3 in DNA: TGTGCCATCAGTTCGGACAGGGGTGGTGGTTCACCCCTCCACTTT.

This clone has a handful of counts. This chain links TRBV6-5 with TRBJ2-1; the match to TRBD1 covers 9 bases. J gave up 7 bases and V 7 bases, and 11 bases lay outside the gene matches. CDR3 length equals 15 residues. Germline loops: CDR1 MNHEY, CDR2 SVGAGI. CDR3 in amino acids: CASNTGTGLWNEQFF. The CDR3 DNA follows: TGTGCCAGCAATACCGGGACAGGGCTCTGGAATGAGCAGTTCTTC.

The genes are TRBV3-1 (or the pseudogene TRBV3-2) and TRBJ2-7; TRBD1 matches 9 bases. The V segment lost 8 bases and the J segment 7 bases; nucleotides outside the gene matches: 6. Germline V gives CDR1 LGHDT, CDR2 YNNKEL (reference sequence). This CDR3 region has 12 residues. CDR3 DNA: TGTGCCAGCGGGGGACAGGGTTTGGAGCAGTACTTC. This encodes CASGGQGLEQYF.

The chain has TRBV7-9 and TRBJ2-2, with 10 bases lining up with TRBD2. Germline V gives CDR1 SEHNR, CDR2 FQNEAQ (reference sequence). J lost 9 bases, V lost 3 bases, and 13 bases had no gene match. This CDR3 has 17 amino acids. The CDR3 DNA follows: TGTGCCAGCAGCTTGGAGTCCATAGCGGGAGGAAGAAGGGAGCTGTTTTTT. Encoded protein: CASSLESIAGGRRELFF.

This chain connects TRBV11-2 to TRBJ2-7; unclear D gene. The germline V gene encodes CDR1 SGHAT and CDR2 FQNNGV. The CDR3 runs 14 residues. The V end lost 5 bases, the J end lost 0 bases, and 11 bases lay between the germline ends. The CDR3 bases are TGTGCCAGCAGCCCTAGAGACCTCTCCTACGAGCAGTACTTC. It is translated as CASSPRDLSYEQYF.